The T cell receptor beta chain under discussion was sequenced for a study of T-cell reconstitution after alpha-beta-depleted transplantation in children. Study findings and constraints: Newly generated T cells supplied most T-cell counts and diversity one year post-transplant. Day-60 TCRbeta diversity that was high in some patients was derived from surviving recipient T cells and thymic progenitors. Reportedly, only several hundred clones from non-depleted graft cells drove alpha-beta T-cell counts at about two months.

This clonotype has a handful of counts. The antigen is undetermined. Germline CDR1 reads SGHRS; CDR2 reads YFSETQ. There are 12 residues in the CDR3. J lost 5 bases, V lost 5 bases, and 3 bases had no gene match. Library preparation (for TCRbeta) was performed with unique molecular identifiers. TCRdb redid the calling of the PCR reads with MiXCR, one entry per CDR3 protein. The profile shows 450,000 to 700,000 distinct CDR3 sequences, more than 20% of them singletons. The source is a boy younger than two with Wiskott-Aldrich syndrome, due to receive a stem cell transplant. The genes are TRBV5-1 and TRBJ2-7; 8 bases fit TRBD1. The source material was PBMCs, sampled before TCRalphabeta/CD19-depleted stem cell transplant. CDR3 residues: CASRPDRDEQYF. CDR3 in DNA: TGCGCCAGCAGACCGGACAGGGACGAGCAGTACTTC.